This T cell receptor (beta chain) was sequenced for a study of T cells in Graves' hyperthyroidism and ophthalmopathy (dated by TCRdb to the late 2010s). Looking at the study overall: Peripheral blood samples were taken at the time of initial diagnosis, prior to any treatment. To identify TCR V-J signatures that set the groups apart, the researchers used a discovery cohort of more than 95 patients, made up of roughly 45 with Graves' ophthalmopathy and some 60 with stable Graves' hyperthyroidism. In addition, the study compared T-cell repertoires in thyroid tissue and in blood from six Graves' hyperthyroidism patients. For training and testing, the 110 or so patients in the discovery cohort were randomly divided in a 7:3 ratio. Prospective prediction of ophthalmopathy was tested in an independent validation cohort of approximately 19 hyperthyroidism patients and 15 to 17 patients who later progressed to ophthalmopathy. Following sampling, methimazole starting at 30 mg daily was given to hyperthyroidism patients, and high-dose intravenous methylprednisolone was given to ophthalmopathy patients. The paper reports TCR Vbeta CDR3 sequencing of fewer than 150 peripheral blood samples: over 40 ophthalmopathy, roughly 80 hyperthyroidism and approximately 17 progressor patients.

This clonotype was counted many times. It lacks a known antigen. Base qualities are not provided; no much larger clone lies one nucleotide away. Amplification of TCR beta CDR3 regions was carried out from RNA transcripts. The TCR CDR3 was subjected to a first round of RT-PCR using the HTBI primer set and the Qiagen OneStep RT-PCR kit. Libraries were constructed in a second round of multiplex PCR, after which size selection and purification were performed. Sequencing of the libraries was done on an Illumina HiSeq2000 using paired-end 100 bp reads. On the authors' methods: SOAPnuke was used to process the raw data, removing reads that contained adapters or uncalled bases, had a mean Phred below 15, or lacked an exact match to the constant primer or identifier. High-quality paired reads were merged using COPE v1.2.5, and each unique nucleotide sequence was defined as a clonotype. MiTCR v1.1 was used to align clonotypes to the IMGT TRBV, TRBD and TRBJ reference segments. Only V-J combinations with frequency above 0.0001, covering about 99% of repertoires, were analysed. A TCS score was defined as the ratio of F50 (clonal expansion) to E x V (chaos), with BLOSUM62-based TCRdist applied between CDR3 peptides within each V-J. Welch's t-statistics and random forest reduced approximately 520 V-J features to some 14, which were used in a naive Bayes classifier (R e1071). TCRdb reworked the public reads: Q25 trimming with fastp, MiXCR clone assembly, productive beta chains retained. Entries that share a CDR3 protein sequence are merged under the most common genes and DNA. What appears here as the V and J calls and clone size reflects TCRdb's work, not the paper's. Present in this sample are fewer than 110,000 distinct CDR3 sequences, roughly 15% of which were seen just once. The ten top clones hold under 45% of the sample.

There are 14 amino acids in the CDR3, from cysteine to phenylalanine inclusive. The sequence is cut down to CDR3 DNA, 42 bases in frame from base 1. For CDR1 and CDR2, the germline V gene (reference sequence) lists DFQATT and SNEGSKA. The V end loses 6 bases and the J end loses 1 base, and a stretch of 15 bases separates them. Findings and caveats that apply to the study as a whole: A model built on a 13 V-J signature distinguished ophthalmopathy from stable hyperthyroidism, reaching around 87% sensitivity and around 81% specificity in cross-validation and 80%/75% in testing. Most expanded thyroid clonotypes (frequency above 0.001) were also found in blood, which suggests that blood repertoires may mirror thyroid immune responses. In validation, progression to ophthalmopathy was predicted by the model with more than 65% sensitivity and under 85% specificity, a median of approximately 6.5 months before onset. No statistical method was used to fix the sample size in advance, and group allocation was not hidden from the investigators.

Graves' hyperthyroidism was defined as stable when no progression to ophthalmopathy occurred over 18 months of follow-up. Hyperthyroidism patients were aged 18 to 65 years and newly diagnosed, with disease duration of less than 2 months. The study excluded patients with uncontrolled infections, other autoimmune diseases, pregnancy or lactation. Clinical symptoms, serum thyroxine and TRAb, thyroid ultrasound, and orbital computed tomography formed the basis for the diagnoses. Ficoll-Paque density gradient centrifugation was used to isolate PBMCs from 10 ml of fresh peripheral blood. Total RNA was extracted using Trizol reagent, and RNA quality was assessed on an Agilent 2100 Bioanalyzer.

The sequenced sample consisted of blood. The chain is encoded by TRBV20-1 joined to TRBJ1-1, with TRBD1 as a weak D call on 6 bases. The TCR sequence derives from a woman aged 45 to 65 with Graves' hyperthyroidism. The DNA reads TGCAGTGCCCCCCTCGGGGGCCAGAACACTGAAGCTTTCTTT. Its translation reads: CSAPLGGQNTEAFF.